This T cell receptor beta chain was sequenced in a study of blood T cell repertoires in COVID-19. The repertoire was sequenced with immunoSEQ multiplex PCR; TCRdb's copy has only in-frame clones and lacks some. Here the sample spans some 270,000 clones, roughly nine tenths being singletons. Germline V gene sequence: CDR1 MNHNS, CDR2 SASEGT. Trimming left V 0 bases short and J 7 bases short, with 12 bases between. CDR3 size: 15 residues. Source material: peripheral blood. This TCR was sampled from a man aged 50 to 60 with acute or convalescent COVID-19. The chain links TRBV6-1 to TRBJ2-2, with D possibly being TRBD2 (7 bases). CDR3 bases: TGTGCCAGCAGTGAAGCGGGGGGGGCGGTCGGGGAGCTGTTTTTT. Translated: CASSEAGGAVGELFF.